Listed below are T cell receptor beta chains from one sample, sequenced in a study of cytomegalovirus exposure and HLA in healthy donors. Produced via immunoSEQ multiplex PCR; TCRdb's table is partial and in-frame only. The sample has roughly 120,000 clones; approximately 89% are singletons. The sequenced sample was PBMCs. These receptors all stem from a man aged 18 to 29 in good health and CMV-seronegative. CDR3s include the opening cysteine and the closing phenylalanine or tryptophan. Each record gives: V gene, D gene, J gene, clone size, CDR3 DNA, CDR3 protein. D genes are given only for firm matches. The size entry is marked missing in some rows and otherwise reads once, few, many or a size class.

v_call: TRBV28
d_call: -
j_call: TRBJ2-7
clone_size: -
cdr3_nt: TGTGCCAGCAGTCACGGACAGAGCTCCACCTACGAGCAGTACTTC
cdr3_aa: CASSHGQSSTYEQYF

v_call: TRBV6-4
d_call: -
j_call: TRBJ2-1
clone_size: -
cdr3_nt: TGTGCCAGCAGTGACGGTCAGGGGCCAAGCTCCTACAATGAGCAGTTCTTC
cdr3_aa: CASSDGQGPSSYNEQFF

v_call: TRBV19
d_call: TRBD2
j_call: TRBJ2-7
clone_size: -
cdr3_nt: TGTGCCAGTAGTATCTCAGCGGGAGACTCCCCTGCCGAGCAGTACTTC
cdr3_aa: CASSISAGDSPAEQYF

v_call: TRBV10-2
d_call: TRBD1
j_call: TRBJ1-1
clone_size: -
cdr3_nt: TGCGCCAGCAGTGATAGGGGGACAGAGAACACTGAAGCTTTCTTT
cdr3_aa: CASSDRGTENTEAFF

v_call: TRBV5-1
d_call: TRBD1
j_call: TRBJ2-2
clone_size: -
cdr3_nt: TGCGCCAGCAGCTCACAGGGGGCGCACACCGGGGAGCTGTTTTTT
cdr3_aa: CASSSQGAHTGELFF

v_call: TRBV6-5
d_call: TRBD1
j_call: TRBJ1-1
clone_size: once
cdr3_nt: TGTGCCAGCAGTGAGGGGGCAGACACTGAAGCTTTCTTT
cdr3_aa: CASSEGADTEAFF

v_call: TRBV7-8
d_call: -
j_call: TRBJ2-7
clone_size: once
cdr3_nt: TGTGCCAGCAGCCATGGCCACTCGGGGACCTACGAGCAGTACTTC
cdr3_aa: CASSHGHSGTYEQYF

v_call: TRBV19
d_call: -
j_call: TRBJ1-1
clone_size: -
cdr3_nt: TGTGCCAGTAGTCCCCCCAATGCCTGGGGGCGATTAAATCGGGACACTGAAGCTTTCTTT
cdr3_aa: CASSPPNAWGRLNRDTEAFF

v_call: TRBV5-1
d_call: TRBD1
j_call: TRBJ1-4
clone_size: -
cdr3_nt: TGCGCCAGCAGCCCACAGGGGGCGGCTAATGAAAAACTGTTTTTT
cdr3_aa: CASSPQGAANEKLFF

v_call: TRBV19
d_call: -
j_call: TRBJ2-7
clone_size: -
cdr3_nt: TGTGCCAGTAGCACCTCCGGGACACCCTCCTACGAGCAGTACTTC
cdr3_aa: CASSTSGTPSYEQYF

v_call: TRBV11-2
d_call: TRBD2
j_call: TRBJ2-1
clone_size: -
cdr3_nt: TGTGCCAGCAGCTATAGCGGGAGGGAGACCTACAATGAGCAGTTCTTC
cdr3_aa: CASSYSGRETYNEQFF